The text below deals with one T cell receptor (beta chain). The antigen is unknown. Analysis merged second doses at about 4 or about 12 weeks. The repertoire was sequenced with immunoSEQ multiplex PCR; TCRdb's copy has only in-frame clones and lacks some. The sample has approximately 120,000 clones; approximately 89% are singletons. The data stem from a study of T cell responses to AZD1222 COVID-19 vaccine. Overall study findings and caveats: Repertoires were obtained only post-peak T cell response. A rise in Spike-specific TCR breadth and depth followed two AZD1222 doses. Among those given AZD1222, only 6 or 7 were seropositive at baseline.

Sequenced material: peripheral blood, taken 28 days after the second AZD1222 dose. This TCR derives from an adult who received the AZD1222 COVID-19 vaccine.

In DNA, the CDR3 is TGTGCCAGCAGCCAAGATGGGCAGGGGTGGATCAAGGATAGCAATCAGCCCCAGCATTTT. Residues: CASSQDGQGWIKDSNQPQHF. V gene TRBV3-1 (or the pseudogene TRBV3-2) combines with J gene TRBJ1-5, with D tentatively TRBD1 (6 bases). The germline V gene encodes CDR1 LGHDT and CDR2 YNNKEL (reference sequence). The CDR3 spans 20 residues. Trimming cost V 0 bases and J 0 bases, with 21 bases left between them.